Listed here are 27 T cell receptor beta chains from one sample, sequenced in a study of blood T cell repertoires in COVID-19. The method was immunoSEQ multiplex PCR; TCRdb's version includes in-frame clones alone and lacks a portion of them. The repertoire holds under 300,000 clones, with about 83% as singletons. The sample was peripheral blood. All receptors come from a man older than 75 with acute or convalescent COVID-19.

This rearrangement joins TRBV25-1 to TRBJ2-1; TRBD2 aligns across 8 bases. J was trimmed by 7 bases and V by 6 bases; bases with no gene match: 14. CDR3 length: 16 amino acids. Germline assignment: CDR1 MGHDK and CDR2 SYGVNS. CDR3 in DNA: TGTGCCAGCAGGTTTACCAGCGGGAGCTTCGTAAATGAGCAGTTCTTC. This encodes CASRFTSGSFVNEQFF.

The V gene is TRBV30, the J gene TRBJ2-2; TRBD2 aligns across 13 bases. This CDR3 is built from 15 residues. CDR1 and CDR2 (germline): GTSNPN, SVGIG (reference sequence). V was clipped by 3 bases and J by 4 bases; unmatched bases: 2. CDR3 in amino acids: CAWRLAGGRTGELFF. The CDR3 coding sequence is TGTGCCTGGAGACTAGCGGGGGGGCGCACCGGGGAGCTGTTTTTT.

The DNA of the CDR3 is TGCAGCGTTGAGGCGACAGGGGCACCAGATACGCAGTATTTT. Residues: CSVEATGAPDTQYF. This chain connects TRBV29-1 to TRBJ2-3; 8 nucleotides line up with TRBD1. V dropped 3 bases and J dropped 4; count of bases not matched to a gene: 6. The CDR3 consists of 14 residues. CDR1 and CDR2 (germline): SQVTM, ANQGSEA.

The CDR3 DNA sequence: TGTGCCAGCAGTTTGGGCAGGGGTGGGGAGCAGTACTTC. This translates into CASSLGRGGEQYF. The chain is built from TRBV28 and TRBJ2-7; weak D call: TRBD1 (6 bases). Germline CDR1 is MDHEN and CDR2 is SYDVKM. The CDR3 consists of 13 residues. Trimming pared 3 bases from V and 7 bases from J, leaving 13 bases between.

This clone is a singleton in its sample. The chain carries TRBV19 and TRBJ1-6; 9 bases line up with TRBD1. CDR3 length: 14 amino acids. V lost 7 bases and J lost 10; bases outside the gene matches: 8. CDR1 is LNHDA and CDR2 is SQIVND in the germline V gene (reference sequence). The CDR3 loop reads CASKPTGGRSPLHF. Here the CDR3 DNA reads TGTGCCAGTAAGCCCACAGGGGGCAGGTCACCCCTCCACTTT. Complete variable domain (other parts from reference TRBV19 and TRBJ1-6): DGGITQSPKYLFRKEGQNVTLSCEQNLNHDAMYWYRQDPGQGLRLIYYSQIVNDFQKGDIAEGYSVSREKKESFPLTVTSAQKNPTAFYLCASKPTGGRSPLHFGNGTRLTVT.

The chain employs TRBV28 and TRBJ2-5, with D unclear. The V gene lost 3 bases and the J gene lost 4 bases, with 9 bases spanning the gap. This CDR3 region has 13 residues. CDR1 MDHEN and CDR2 SYDVKM come from the germline V gene. CDR3 amino acids: CASSLGDRETQYF. The DNA of the CDR3 is TGTGCCAGCAGTTTGGGCGACCGAGAGACCCAGTACTTC.

In its sample, this clone was seen many times. CDR3 residues: CASSSTGNTGYTF. CDR3 nucleotide sequence: TGCGCCAGCAGCTCTACAGGGAATACTGGCTACACCTTC. The J gene is TRBJ1-2, the V gene TRBV5-1; a possible D gene is TRBD1 (6 bases). Germline lookup yields CDR1 SGHRS and CDR2 YFSETQ. The CDR3 has 13 amino acids. Between the trimmed V and J ends, which lost 3 bases and 7 bases, there was a span of 13 bases.

The chain has TRBV6-5 and TRBJ1-3, with D possibly being TRBD1 (6 bases). Germline V gives CDR1 MNHEY, CDR2 SVGAGI. V was cut by 6 bases and J by 3 bases, with 15 bases left in between. CDR3 length: 15 amino acids. CDR3 in amino acids: CASRRGGTSGNTIYF. In DNA, the CDR3 is TGTGCCAGCAGACGGGGGGGGACAAGTGGAAACACCATATATTTT.

This clone has just one count. This chain uses TRBV3-1 (or the pseudogene TRBV3-2) with TRBJ2-7; TRBD2 aligns across 8 bases. Germline lookup yields CDR1 LGHDT and CDR2 YNNKEL (reference sequence). This CDR3 is built from 16 residues. V trimming: 4 bases; J trimming: 6 bases; junction bases outside the gene matches: 14. The DNA for the CDR3 is TGTGCCAGCAGCCGCCAAGGGACGGGACTAGTCCGCGAGCAGTACTTC. Residues: CASSRQGTGLVREQYF.

This clone was seen a handful of times. The chain recombines TRBV7-8 with TRBJ1-1; 7 bases fit TRBD1. V lost 5 bases and J lost 4; bases outside the gene matches: 13. CDR1 SGHVS and CDR2 FQNEAQ come from the germline V gene. The CDR3 sequence is 16 residues long. CDR3 sequence reads: CASSPRQGLRVTEAFF. CDR3 sequence (DNA): TGTGCCAGCAGCCCCAGACAGGGCCTAAGGGTCACTGAAGCTTTCTTT.

The chain joins TRBV28 to TRBJ2-5, with a tentative D call TRBD2 (5 bases). V was trimmed by 8 bases and J by 5 bases, leaving 15 bases between them. The length of the CDR3 is 13 residues. CDR1 is MDHEN and CDR2 is SYDVKM in the germline V gene. CDR3 in DNA: TGTGCCAGCGCCGGGATGGGAAGGGAGACCCAGTACTTC. Its protein is CASAGMGRETQYF.

The chain links TRBV29-1 to TRBJ1-2; 8 nucleotides align to TRBD1. Looked up from germline, CDR1 is SQVTM and CDR2 is ANQGSEA. V shed 7 bases, J shed 4 bases, and the junction held 11 bases outside the gene matches. The CDR3 has 14 amino acids. CDR3: CSASKLDRGYGYTF. The CDR3 region has the DNA TGCAGCGCTTCTAAACTAGACAGGGGCTATGGCTACACCTTC. Full variable domain (rest looked up from reference TRBV29-1 and TRBJ1-2): SAVISQKPSRDICQRGTSLTIQCQVDSQVTMMFWYRQQPGQSLTLIATANQGSEATYESGFVIDKFPISRPNLTFSTLTVSNMSPEDSSIYLCSASKLDRGYGYTFGSGTRLTVV.

About this clone itself: Other nucleotide sequences from this sample produce the same CDR3. The chain combines TRBV29-1 with TRBJ2-7, with TRBD1 matching over 9 bases. The CDR3 has 15 amino acids. V lost 1 base and J lost 5; bases outside the gene matches: 9. Germline assignment: CDR1 SQVTM and CDR2 ANQGSEA. CDR3 amino acids: CSVEAKGQGIDEQYF. Here the CDR3 DNA reads TGCAGCGTTGAAGCAAAAGGACAGGGGATAGACGAGCAGTACTTC.

This clone was detected only once. The chain uses TRBV28 and TRBJ1-4; a weak D match, TRBD1 (6 bases). Per the germline V gene, CDR1 is MDHEN and CDR2 is SYDVKM. CDR3 length: 13 residues. The V end was cut by 7 bases, the J end by 7 bases, with 13 bases between. The CDR3 sequence: CASKRGSPEKLFF. In nucleotides, the CDR3 is TGTGCCAGCAAAAGGGGGTCCCCTGAAAAACTGTTTTTT.

The rearrangement joins TRBV3-1 (or the pseudogene TRBV3-2) to TRBJ2-3, with D maybe TRBD1 (5 bases). The germline V gene has CDR1 LGHDT and CDR2 YNNKEL (reference sequence). V lost 0 bases and J lost 0, with 10 bases in between. The CDR3 runs 16 residues. The CDR3 spells CASSQDWGRSTDTQYF. The CDR3 region has the DNA TGTGCCAGCAGCCAAGACTGGGGCAGGAGCACAGATACGCAGTATTTT.

This clone has at least ten counts. The chain combines TRBV27 with TRBJ1-5; D might be TRBD1 (5 bases). Per germline, CDR1 MNHEY and CDR2 SMNVEV (reference sequence). Trimming pared 6 bases from V and 1 base from J, leaving 13 bases between. This CDR3 is 15 amino acids long. CDR3 amino acids: CASREGFISNQPQHF. The CDR3 coding sequence is TGTGCCAGCAGGGAGGGGTTTATAAGCAATCAGCCCCAGCATTTT.

The J gene is TRBJ2-2, the V gene TRBV13; TRBD2 aligns across 7 bases. The CDR3 consists of 15 residues. Germline CDR1 is PRHDT and CDR2 is FYEKMQ (reference sequence). Trimming at V came to 2 bases and at J to 7 bases, leaving 7 bases not matched to a gene. For the CDR3, the DNA is TGTGCCAGCAGCTTAAGTGCGGGAGAGGGCGGGGAGCTGTTTTTT. Encoded protein: CASSLSAGEGGELFF.

This sequence joins TRBV2 and TRBJ2-3; possible D gene TRBD1, 7 bases. Germline CDR1 reads SNHLY; CDR2 reads FYNNEI. The CDR3 spans 15 residues. Trimming pared 7 bases from V and 1 base from J, leaving 15 bases between. CDR3 DNA sequence: TGTGCCAGCACCGTAGGAGGGGGCGGCACAGATACGCAGTATTTT. Protein: CASTVGGGGTDTQYF.

The V gene is TRBV10-3, the J gene TRBJ1-1, with D unclear. Trimming cost V 0 bases and J 4 bases, with 12 bases left between them. Germline V gene sequence: CDR1 ENHRY, CDR2 SYGVKD. This CDR3 has 15 residues. CDR3 DNA: TGTGCCATCAGTGAGTCCAATGGAGGAGCCACTGAAGCTTTCTTT. Its translation is CAISESNGGATEAFF.

This rearrangement joins TRBV5-1 to TRBJ2-1, with 11 bases matching TRBD2. Trimming cost V 5 bases and J 6 bases; bases outside gene matches: 1. This CDR3 has 13 amino acids. Germline loops: CDR1 SGHRS, CDR2 YFSETQ. DNA of the CDR3: TGCGCCAGCAGGACTAGCGGGGTCAATGAGCAGTTCTTC. It codes for CASRTSGVNEQFF.

The chain carries TRBV2 and TRBJ2-7; possibly TRBD1 for D (8 bases). V dropped 9 bases and J dropped 3 bases, with 18 bases sitting between them. Germline V gives CDR1 SNHLY, CDR2 FYNNEI. CDR3 size: 14 residues. CDR3 protein: CASQNRGGLYEQYF. Here the CDR3 DNA reads TGTGCCAGTCAAAACAGGGGGGGTCTCTACGAGCAGTACTTC.

The rearrangement joins TRBV5-1 to TRBJ2-5; D may be TRBD1 (7 bases). This CDR3 comprises 14 residues. V lost 3 bases and J lost 5, with 14 bases in between. Germline V gene data show CDR1 as SGHRS and CDR2 as YFSETQ. Here the CDR3 reads CASSSGGIGETQYF. CDR3 sequence (DNA): TGCGCCAGCAGCTCAGGGGGGATAGGGGAGACCCAGTACTTC.

The V gene is TRBV19, the J gene TRBJ2-3; 10 bases line up with TRBD1. CDR1 LNHDA and CDR2 SQIVND come from the germline V gene (reference sequence). The CDR3 consists of 16 residues. Trimming removed 5 bases from V and 4 bases from J; junction bases left unmatched: 9. This CDR3 is CASSPRDRGFPDTQYF. As DNA, the CDR3 is TGTGCCAGTAGTCCCCGGGACAGGGGTTTTCCAGATACGCAGTATTTT.

The chain couples TRBV5-6 to TRBJ2-2; TRBD1 agrees at 8 bases. The junction had 9 bases not matched to a gene; V was cut back by 4 bases and J by 7 bases. The CDR3 loop spans 15 amino acids. Germline loops: CDR1 SGHDT, CDR2 YYEEEE. The CDR3 protein is CASSRTGTGIGELFF. In nucleotides, the CDR3 is TGTGCCAGCAGCCGAACCGGGACAGGAATCGGGGAGCTGTTTTTT.

This clone was seen a single time. The rearrangement links TRBV19 to TRBJ2-3; 9 bases agree with TRBD2. V lost 3 bases to trimming and J lost 4 bases; unmatched junction nucleotides: 11. The CDR3 covers 17 residues. CDR1 and CDR2 from the germline V gene are LNHDA and SQIVND (reference sequence). The CDR3 region is CASSMVAAAGGPDTQYF. The DNA for the CDR3 is TGTGCCAGTAGTATGGTTGCTGCTGCGGGAGGGCCAGATACGCAGTATTTT. Variable domain in full (rest from reference TRBV19 and TRBJ2-3): DGGITQSPKYLFRKEGQNVTLSCEQNLNHDAMYWYRQDPGQGLRLIYYSQIVNDFQKGDIAEGYSVSREKKESFPLTVTSAQKNPTAFYLCASSMVAAAGGPDTQYFGPGTRLTVL.

The J gene is TRBJ2-1, the V gene TRBV10-3; D is unresolved. Germline CDR1 ENHRY, CDR2 SYGVKD. This CDR3 comprises 16 residues. The V gene lost 0 bases and the J gene lost 2 bases, with 11 bases spanning the gap. The chain's CDR3 is CAISESADLTYNEQFF. The CDR3 DNA sequence: TGTGCCATCAGTGAGTCGGCGGATTTGACCTACAATGAGCAGTTCTTC.

This chain links TRBV6-6 with TRBJ2-3; 9 positions agree with TRBD2. The V gene's germline CDR1 is MNHNY and CDR2 SVGAGI (reference sequence). The junction had 3 bases not matched to a gene; V was cut back by 4 bases and J by 4 bases. The CDR3 totals 14 residues. CDR3 coding DNA: TGTGCCAGCAGTTTGGGACTAGCTGCAGATACGCAGTATTTT. This gives the protein CASSLGLAADTQYF.